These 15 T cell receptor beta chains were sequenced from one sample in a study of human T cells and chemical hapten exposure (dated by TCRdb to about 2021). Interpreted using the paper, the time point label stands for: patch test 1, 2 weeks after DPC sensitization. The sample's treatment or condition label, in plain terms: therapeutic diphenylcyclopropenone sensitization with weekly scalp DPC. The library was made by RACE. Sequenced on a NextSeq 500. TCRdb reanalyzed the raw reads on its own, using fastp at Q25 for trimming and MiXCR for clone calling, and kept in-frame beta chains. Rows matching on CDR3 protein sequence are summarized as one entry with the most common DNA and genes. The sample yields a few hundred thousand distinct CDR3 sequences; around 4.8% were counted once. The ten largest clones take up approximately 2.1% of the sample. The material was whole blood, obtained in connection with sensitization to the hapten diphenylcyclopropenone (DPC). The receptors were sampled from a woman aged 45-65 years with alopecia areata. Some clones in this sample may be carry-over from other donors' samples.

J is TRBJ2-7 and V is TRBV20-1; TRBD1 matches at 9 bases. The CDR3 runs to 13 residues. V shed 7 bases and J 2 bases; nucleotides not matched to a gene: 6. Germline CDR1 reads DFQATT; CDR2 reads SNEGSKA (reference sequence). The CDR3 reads CSVGTGPTYEQYF. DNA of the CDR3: TGCAGTGTAGGGACAGGGCCCACCTACGAGCAGTACTTC.

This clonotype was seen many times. The CDR3 bases are TGCAGCGTTGAAGTCGGGAACACCGGGGAGCTGTTTTTT. This sequence encodes CSVEVGNTGELFF. The chain carries TRBV29-1 and TRBJ2-2; D remains unclear. With 1 base removed from V and 1 base from J, the gap between germline ends came to 4 bases. CDR3 length equals 13 residues. Germline-derived CDR1 and CDR2 are SQVTM and ANQGSEA.

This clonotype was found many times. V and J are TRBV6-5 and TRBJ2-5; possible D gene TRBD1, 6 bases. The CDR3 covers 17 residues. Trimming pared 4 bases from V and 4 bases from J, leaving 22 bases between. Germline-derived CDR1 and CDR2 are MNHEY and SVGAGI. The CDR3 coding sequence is TGTGCCAGCAGTTTGGTGGGGGCCGCAGGGGCAGGAGAGACCCAGTACTTC. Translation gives CASSLVGAAGAGETQYF.

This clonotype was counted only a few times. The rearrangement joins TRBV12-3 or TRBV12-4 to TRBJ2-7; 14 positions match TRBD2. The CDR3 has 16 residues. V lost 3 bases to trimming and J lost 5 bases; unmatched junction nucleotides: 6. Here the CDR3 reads CASSFSGTSGGNEQYF. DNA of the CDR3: TGTGCCAGCAGTTTCTCGGGGACTAGCGGGGGAAACGAGCAGTACTTC.

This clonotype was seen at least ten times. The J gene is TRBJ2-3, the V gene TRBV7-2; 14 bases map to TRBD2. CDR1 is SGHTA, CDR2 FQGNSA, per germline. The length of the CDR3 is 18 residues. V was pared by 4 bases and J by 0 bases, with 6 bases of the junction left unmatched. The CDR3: CASSSWTSGGTSTDTQYF. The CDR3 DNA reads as TGTGCCAGCAGCTCCTGGACTAGCGGGGGGACTAGCACAGATACGCAGTATTTT.

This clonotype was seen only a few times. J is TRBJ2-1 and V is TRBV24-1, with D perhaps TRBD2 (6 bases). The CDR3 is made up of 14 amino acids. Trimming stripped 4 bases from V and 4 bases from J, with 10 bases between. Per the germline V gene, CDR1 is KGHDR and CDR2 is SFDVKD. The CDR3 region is CATSDIADYNEQFF. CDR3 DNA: TGTGCCACCAGTGACATAGCGGATTACAATGAGCAGTTCTTC.

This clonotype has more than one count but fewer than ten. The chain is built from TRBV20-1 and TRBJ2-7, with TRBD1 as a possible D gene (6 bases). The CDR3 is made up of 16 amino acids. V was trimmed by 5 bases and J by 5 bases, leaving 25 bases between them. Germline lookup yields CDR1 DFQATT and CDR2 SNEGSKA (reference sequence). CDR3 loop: CSAPLGPIQGTHEQYF. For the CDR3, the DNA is TGCAGTGCTCCCCTAGGCCCAATACAGGGCACCCACGAGCAGTACTTC.

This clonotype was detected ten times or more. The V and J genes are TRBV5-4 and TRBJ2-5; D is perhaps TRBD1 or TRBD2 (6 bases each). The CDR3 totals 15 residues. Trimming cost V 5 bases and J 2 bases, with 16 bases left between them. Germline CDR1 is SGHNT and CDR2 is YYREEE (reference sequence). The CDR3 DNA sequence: TGTGCCAGCAGTAACGGTCAGGGGAGGCAAGAGACCCAGTACTTC. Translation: CASSNGQGRQETQYF. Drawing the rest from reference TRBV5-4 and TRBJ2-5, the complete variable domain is ETGVTQSPTHLIKTRGQQVTLRCSSQSGHNTVSWYQQALGQGPQFIFQYYREEENGRGNFPPRFSGLQFPNYSSELNVNALELDDSALYLCASSNGQGRQETQYFGPGTRLLVL.

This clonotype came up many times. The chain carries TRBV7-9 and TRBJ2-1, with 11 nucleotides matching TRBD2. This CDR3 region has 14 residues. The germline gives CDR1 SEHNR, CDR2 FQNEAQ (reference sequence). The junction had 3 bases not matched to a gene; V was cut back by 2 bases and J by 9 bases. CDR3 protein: CASSLTSGRGEQFF. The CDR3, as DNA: TGTGCCAGCAGCTTAACTAGCGGGAGAGGTGAGCAGTTCTTC.

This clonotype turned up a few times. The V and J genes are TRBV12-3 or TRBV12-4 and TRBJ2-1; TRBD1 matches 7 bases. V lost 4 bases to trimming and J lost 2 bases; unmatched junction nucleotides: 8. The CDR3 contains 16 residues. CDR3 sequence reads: CASSSLDRVPYNEQFF. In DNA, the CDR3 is TGTGCCAGCAGTTCACTCGACAGGGTTCCCTACAATGAGCAGTTCTTC.

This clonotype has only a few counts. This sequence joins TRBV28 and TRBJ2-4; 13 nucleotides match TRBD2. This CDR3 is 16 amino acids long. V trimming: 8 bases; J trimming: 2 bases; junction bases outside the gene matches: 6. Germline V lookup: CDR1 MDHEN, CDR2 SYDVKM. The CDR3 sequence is CASGTSGTGTKNIQYF. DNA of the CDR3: TGTGCCAGCGGGACTAGCGGGACTGGAACCAAAAACATTCAGTACTTC.

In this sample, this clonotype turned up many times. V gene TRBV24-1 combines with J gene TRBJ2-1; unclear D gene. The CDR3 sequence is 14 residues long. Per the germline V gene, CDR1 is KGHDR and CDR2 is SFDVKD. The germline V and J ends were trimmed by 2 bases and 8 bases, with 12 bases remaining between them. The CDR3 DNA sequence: TGTGCCACCAGTGATTCGGACGGGTACGATGAGCAGTTCTTC. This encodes CATSDSDGYDEQFF.

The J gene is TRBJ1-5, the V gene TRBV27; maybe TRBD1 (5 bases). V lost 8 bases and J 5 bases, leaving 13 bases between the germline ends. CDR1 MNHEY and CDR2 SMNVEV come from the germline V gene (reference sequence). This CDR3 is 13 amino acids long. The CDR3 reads CASSGGYHQPQHF. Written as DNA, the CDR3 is TGTGCCAGCTCGGGGGGGTACCATCAGCCCCAGCATTTT.

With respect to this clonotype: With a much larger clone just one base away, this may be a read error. CDR3 residues: CASSDASTEAFF. The DNA for the CDR3 is TGCGCCAGCAGCGATGCGAGCACTGAAGCTTTCTTT. This chain connects TRBV5-1 to TRBJ1-1; the D is unclear. Trimming shortened V by 4 bases and J by 4 bases, and 8 bases separated the two germline ends. The CDR3 covers 12 residues. The germline gives CDR1 SGHRS, CDR2 YFSETQ.

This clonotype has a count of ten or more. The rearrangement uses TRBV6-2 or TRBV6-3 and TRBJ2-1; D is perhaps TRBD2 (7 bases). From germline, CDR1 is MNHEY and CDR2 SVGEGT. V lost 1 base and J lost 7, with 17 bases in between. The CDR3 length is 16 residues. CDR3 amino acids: CASSYWGGGARNEQFF. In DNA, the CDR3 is TGTGCCAGCAGTTACTGGGGCGGGGGCGCCCGGAATGAGCAGTTCTTC.